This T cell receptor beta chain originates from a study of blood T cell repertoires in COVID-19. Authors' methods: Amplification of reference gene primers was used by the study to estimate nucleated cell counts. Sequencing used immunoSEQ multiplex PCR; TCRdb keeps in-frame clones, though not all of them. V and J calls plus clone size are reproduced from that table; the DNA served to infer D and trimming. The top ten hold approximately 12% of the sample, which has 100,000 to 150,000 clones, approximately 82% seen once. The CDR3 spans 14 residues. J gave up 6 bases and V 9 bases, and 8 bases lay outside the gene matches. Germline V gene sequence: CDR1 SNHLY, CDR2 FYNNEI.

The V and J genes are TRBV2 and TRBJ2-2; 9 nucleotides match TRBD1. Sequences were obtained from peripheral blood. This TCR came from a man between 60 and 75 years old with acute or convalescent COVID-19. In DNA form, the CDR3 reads TGTGCCAGTCTAGAGAGGACAGGGGCCGGGGAGCTGTTTTTT. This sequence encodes CASLERTGAGELFF.